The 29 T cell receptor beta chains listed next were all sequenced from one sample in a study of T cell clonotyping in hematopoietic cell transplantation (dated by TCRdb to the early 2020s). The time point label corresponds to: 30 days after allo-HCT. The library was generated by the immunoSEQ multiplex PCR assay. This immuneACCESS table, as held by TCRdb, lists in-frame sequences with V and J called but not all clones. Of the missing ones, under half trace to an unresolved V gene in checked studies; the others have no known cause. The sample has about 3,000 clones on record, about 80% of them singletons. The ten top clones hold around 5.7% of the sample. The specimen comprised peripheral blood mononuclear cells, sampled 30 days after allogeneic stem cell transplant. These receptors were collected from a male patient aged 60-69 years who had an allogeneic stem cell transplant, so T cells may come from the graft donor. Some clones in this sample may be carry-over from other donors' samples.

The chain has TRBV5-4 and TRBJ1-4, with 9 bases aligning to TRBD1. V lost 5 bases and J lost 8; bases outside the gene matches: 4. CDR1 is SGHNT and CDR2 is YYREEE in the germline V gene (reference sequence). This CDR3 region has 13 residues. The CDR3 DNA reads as TGTGCCAGCAGGGACAGGGGAGGGGAAAAACTGTTTTTT. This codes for CASRDRGGEKLFF.

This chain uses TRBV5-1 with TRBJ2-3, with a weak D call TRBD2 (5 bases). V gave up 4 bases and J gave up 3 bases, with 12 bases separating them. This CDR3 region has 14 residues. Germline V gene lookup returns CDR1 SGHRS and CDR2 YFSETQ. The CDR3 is CASSLAAETDTQYF. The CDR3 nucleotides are TGCGCCAGCAGCCTAGCCGCCGAGACAGATACGCAGTATTTT.

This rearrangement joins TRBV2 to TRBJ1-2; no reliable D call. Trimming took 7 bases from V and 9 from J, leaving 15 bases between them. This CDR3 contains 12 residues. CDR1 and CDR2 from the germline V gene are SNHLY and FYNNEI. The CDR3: CASIGYDQRYTF. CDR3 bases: TGTGCCAGCATTGGATACGATCAGCGCTACACCTTC.

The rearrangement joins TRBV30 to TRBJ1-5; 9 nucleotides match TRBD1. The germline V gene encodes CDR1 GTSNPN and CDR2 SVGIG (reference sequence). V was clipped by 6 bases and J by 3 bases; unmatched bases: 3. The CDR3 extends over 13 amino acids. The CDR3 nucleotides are TGTGCCTGTGGGACAGGGTACAATCAGCCCCAGCATTTT. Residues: CACGTGYNQPQHF. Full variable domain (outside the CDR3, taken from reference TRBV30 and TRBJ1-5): SQTIHQWPATLVQPVGSPLSLECTVEGTSNPNLYWYRQAAGRGLQLLFYSVGIGQISSEVPQNLSASRPQDRQFILSSKKLLLSDSGFYLCACGTGYNQPQHFGDGTRLSIL.

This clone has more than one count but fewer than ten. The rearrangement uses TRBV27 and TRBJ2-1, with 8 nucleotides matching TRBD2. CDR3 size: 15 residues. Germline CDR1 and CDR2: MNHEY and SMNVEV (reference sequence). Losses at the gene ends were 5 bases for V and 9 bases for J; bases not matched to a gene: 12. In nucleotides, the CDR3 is TGTGCCAGCAGTATTCCTCCGGGACTAGGAAGTGAGCAGTTCTTC. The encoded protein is CASSIPPGLGSEQFF.

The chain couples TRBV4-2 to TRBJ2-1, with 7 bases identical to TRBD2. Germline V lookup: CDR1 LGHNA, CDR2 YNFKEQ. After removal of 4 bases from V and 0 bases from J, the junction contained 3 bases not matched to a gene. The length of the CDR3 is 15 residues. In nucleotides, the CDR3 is TGTGCCAGCAGCCCCACTAGCGTCTCCTACAATGAGCAGTTCTTC. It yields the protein CASSPTSVSYNEQFF.

The CDR3 loop reads CASRQGASNQPQHF. As DNA, the CDR3 is TGTGCCAGCAGGCAGGGGGCGAGCAATCAGCCCCAGCATTTT. This sequence joins TRBV6-6 and TRBJ1-5, with 8 bases identical to TRBD1. Germline loops: CDR1 MNHNY, CDR2 SVGAGI (reference sequence). The CDR3 runs 14 residues. V lost 6 bases, J lost 1 base, and 2 bases stayed unmatched.

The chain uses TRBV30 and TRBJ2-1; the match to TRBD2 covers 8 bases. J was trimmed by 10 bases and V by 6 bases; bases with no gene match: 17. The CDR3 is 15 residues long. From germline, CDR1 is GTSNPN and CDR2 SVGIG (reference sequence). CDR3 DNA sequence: TGTGCCTGTTCTATATACGGGACTAGGGGCCGGGAGCAGTTCTTC. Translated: CACSIYGTRGREQFF. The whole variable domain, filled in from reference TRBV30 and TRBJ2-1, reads SQTIHQWPATLVQPVGSPLSLECTVEGTSNPNLYWYRQAAGRGLQLLFYSVGIGQISSEVPQNLSASRPQDRQFILSSKKLLLSDSGFYLCACSIYGTRGREQFFGPGTRLTVL.

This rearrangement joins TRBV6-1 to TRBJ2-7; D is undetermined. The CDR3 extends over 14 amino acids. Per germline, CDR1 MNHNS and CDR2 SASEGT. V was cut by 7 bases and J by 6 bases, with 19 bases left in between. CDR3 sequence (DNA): TGTGCCAGCACCCCCCTCCGAGGATCTAGCGAGCAGTACTTC. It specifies CASTPLRGSSEQYF.

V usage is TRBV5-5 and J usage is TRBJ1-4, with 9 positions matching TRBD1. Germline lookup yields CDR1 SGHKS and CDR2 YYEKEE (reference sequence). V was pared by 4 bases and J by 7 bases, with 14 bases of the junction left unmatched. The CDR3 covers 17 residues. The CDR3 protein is CASSGARLTGGLEKLFF. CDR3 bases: TGTGCCAGCAGCGGGGCCCGTCTAACAGGGGGCCTTGAAAAACTGTTTTTT.

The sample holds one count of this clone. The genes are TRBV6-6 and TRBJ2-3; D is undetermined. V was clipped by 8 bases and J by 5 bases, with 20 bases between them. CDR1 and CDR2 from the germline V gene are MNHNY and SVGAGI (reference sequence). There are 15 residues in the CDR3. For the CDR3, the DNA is TGTGCCAGCGTAAGGAGCCCGAGTCATGTAGATACGCAGTATTTT. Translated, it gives CASVRSPSHVDTQYF.

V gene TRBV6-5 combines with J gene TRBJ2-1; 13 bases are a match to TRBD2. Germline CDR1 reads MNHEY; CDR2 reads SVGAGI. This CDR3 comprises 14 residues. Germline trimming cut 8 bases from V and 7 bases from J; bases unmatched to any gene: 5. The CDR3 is CASGLAGASNEQFF. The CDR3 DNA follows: TGTGCCAGCGGACTAGCGGGAGCGTCGAATGAGCAGTTCTTC.

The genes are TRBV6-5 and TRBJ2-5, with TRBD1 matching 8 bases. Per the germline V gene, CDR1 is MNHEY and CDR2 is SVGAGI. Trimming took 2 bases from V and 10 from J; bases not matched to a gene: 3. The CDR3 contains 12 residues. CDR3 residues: CASSYPGGDQYF. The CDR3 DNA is TGTGCCAGCAGTTACCCAGGGGGCGACCAGTACTTC.

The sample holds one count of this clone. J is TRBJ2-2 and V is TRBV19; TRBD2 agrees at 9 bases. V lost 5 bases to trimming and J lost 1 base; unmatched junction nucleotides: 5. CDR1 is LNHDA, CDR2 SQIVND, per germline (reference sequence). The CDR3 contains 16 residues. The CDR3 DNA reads TGTGCCAGTAGTCCCCTAGCGGGACAGAACACCGGGGAGCTGTTTTTT. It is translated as CASSPLAGQNTGELFF.

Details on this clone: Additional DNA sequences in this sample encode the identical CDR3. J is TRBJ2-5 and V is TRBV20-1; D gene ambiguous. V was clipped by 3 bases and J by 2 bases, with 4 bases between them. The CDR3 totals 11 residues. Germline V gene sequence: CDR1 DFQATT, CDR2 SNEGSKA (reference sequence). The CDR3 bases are TGCAGTGCTAGGCCACAAGAGACCCAGTACTTC. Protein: CSARPQETQYF.

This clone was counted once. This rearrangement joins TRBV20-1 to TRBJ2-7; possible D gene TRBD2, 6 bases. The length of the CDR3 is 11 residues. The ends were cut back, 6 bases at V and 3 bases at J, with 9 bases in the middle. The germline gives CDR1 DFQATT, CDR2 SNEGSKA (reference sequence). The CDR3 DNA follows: TGCAGTGCAATGGACTACTACGAGCAGTACTTC. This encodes CSAMDYYEQYF.

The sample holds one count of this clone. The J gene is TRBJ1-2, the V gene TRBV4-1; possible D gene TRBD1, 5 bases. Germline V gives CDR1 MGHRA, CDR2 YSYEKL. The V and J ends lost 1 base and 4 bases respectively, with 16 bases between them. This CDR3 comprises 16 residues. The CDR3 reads CASSQAVSQGGYGYTF. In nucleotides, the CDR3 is TGCGCCAGCAGCCAAGCCGTAAGCCAGGGCGGCTATGGCTACACCTTC.

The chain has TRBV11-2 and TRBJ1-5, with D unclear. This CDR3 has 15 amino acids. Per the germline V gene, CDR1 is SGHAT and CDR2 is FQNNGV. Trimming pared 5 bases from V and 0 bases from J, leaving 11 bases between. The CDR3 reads CASSILAGSNQPQHF. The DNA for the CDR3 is TGTGCCAGCAGCATCTTGGCCGGTAGCAATCAGCCCCAGCATTTT. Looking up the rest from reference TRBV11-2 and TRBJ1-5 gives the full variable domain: EAGVAQSPRYKIIEKRQSVAFWCNPISGHATLYWYQQILGQGPKLLIQFQNNGVVDDSQLPKDRFSAERLKGVDSTLKIQPAKLEDSAVYLCASSILAGSNQPQHFGDGTRLSIL.

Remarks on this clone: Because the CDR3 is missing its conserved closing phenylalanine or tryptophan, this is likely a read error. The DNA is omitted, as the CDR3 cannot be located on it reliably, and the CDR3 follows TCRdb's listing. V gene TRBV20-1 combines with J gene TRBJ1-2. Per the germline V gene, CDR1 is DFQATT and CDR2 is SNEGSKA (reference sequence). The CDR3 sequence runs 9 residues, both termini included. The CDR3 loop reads CSAIPLDAL.

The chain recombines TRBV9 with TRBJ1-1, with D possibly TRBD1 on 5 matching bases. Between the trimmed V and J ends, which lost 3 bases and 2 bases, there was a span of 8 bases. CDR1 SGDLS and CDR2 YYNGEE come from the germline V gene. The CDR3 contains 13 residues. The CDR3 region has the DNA TGTGCCAGCAGCGCCGGGGGAAACACTGAAGCTTTCTTT. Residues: CASSAGGNTEAFF.

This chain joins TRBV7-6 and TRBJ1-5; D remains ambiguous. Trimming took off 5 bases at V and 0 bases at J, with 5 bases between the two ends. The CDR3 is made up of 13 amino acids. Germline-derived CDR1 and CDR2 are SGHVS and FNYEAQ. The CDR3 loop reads CASSDLSNQPQHF. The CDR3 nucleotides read TGTGCCAGCAGCGACCTTAGCAATCAGCCCCAGCATTTT.

The CDR3 loop is CASSLGTGGNEQYF. CDR3 DNA sequence: TGTGCCAGCAGTTTAGGGACAGGGGGGAACGAGCAGTACTTC. V usage is TRBV27 and J usage is TRBJ2-7; 11 nucleotides line up with TRBD1. The germline CDR1 and CDR2 sequences are MNHEY and SMNVEV (reference sequence). The CDR3 has 14 residues. J gave up 5 bases and V 2 bases, and 2 bases lay outside the gene matches.

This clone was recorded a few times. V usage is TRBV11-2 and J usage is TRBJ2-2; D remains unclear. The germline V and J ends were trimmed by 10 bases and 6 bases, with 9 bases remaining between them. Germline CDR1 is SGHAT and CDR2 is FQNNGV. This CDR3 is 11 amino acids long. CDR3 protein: CATVSSGELFF. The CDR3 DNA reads TGTGCCACCGTCAGTTCCGGGGAGCTGTTTTTT.

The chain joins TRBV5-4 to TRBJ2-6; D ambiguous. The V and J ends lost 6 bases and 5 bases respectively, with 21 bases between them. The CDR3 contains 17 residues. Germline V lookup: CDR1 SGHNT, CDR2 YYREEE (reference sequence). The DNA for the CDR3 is TGTGCCAGCAAACAACCCGCCAGACAAAGTCGGGCCAACGTCCTGACTTTC. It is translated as CASKQPARQSRANVLTF.

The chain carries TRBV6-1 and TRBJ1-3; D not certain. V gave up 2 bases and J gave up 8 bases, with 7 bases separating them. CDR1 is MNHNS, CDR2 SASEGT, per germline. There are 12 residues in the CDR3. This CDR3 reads CASSEWWDTIYF. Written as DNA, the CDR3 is TGTGCCAGCAGTGAATGGTGGGACACCATATATTTT.

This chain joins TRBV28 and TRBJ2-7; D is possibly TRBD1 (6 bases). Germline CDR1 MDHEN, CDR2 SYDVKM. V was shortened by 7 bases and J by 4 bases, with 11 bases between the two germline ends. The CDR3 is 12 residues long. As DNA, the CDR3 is TGTGCCAGCACCAAAACAGGGTACGAGCAGTACTTC. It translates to CASTKTGYEQYF.

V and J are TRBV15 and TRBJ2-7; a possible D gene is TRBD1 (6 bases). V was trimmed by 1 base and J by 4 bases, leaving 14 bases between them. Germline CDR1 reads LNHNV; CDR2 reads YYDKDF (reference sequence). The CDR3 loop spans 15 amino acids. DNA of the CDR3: TGTGCCACCAGCAGAGGCCGTTCACAGGGATACGAGCAGTACTTC. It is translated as CATSRGRSQGYEQYF.

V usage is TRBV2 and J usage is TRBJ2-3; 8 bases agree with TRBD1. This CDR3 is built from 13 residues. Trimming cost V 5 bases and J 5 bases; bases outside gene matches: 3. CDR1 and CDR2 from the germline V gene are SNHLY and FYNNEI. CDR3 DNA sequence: TGTGCCAGCAGTCAGACAGGGGAAGATACGCAGTATTTT. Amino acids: CASSQTGEDTQYF.

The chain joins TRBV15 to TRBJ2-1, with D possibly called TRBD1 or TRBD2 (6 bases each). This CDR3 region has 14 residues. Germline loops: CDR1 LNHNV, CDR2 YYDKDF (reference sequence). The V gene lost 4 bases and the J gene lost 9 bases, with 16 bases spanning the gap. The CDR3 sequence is CATSTNRGAGEQFF. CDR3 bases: TGTGCCACCAGCACCAATAGGGGGGCGGGTGAGCAGTTCTTC.